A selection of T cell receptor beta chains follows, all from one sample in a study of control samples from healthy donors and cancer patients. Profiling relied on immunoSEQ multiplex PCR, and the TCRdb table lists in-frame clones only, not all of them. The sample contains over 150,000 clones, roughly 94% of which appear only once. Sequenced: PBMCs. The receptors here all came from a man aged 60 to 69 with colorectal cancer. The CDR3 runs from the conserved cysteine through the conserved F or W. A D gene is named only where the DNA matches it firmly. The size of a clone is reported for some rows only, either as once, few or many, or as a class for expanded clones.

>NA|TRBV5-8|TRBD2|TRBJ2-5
TGTGCCAGCAGCTGGGCGGGGACTAGCGGCCAAGAGACCCAGTACTTC
CASSWAGTSGQETQYF
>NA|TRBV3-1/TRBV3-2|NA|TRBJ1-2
TGTGCCAGCAGCCAAGGAAACAGCGGTCTCTATGGCTACACCTTC
CASSQGNSGLYGYTF
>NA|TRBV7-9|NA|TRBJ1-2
TGTGCCAGCAGTCGATCACAGGAGCCTAACTATGGCTACACCTTC
CASSRSQEPNYGYTF
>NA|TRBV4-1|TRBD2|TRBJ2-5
TGCGCCAGCAGCCAAGGGGCCGGGACTAGCGGGGGGGCCGATGAGACCCAGTACTTC
CASSQGAGTSGGADETQYF
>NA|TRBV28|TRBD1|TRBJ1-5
TGTGCCAGCAGTTTGTCGGGACAGGGTGGCCAGCCCCAGCATTTT
CASSLSGQGGQPQHF
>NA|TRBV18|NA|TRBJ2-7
TGTGCCAGCTCACCACCCAGGGGAGAGTCCTACGAGCAGTACTTC
CASSPPRGESYEQYF
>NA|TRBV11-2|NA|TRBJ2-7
TGTGCCAGCAGCTTAGATCTTGCGCTGAACTACGAGCAGTACTTC
CASSLDLALNYEQYF
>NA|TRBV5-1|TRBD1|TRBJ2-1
TGCGCCAGCAGCTTGGGGGCCAGGGGGCTGACCTACAATGAGCAGTTCTTC
CASSLGARGLTYNEQFF
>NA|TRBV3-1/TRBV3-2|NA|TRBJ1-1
TGTGCCAGCAGCCAATACAGGTCGAGGGACACTGAAGCTTTCTTT
CASSQYRSRDTEAFF
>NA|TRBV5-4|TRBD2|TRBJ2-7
TGTGCCAGCAGCTTGTCTAGCGGGGGCTACGAGCAGTACTTC
CASSLSSGGYEQYF
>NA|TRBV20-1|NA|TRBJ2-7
TGCAGTGCTAGTGGGACGAGACGGAGCTACGAGCAGTACTTC
CSASGTRRSYEQYF
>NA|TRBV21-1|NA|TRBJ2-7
TGTGCCAGCAGAGAGGACAGCCCCTACGAGCAGTACTTC
CASREDSPYEQYF
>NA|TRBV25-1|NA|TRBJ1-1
TGTGCCAGCTCAGACACTGGGGGTGACACTGAAGCTTTCTTT
CASSDTGGDTEAFF
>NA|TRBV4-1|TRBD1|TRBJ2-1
TGCGCCAGCAGCCACATCCGGGACAGGCAGTTCTTC
CASSHIRDRQFF
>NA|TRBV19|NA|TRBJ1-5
TGTGCCAGTAGTATAGTTTCGGGGAGTGGACAGCCCCAGCATTTT
CASSIVSGSGQPQHF
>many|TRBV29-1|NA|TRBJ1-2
TGCAGCGTTGTAGAATCCGACAGGAACTATGGCTACACCTTC
CSVVESDRNYGYTF
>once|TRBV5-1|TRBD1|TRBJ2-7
TGCGCCAGCAGCCATTATAAACAGGGGTTCTCCTACGAGCAGTACTTC
CASSHYKQGFSYEQYF
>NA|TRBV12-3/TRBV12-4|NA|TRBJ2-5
TGTGCCAGCTGGGCCCGGCCCGAGACCCAGTACTTC
CASWARPETQYF
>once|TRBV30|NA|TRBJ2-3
TGTGCCTGGAGTGGAGTTCAGGATACGCAGTATTTT
CAWSGVQDTQYF
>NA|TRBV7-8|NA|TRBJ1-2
TGTGCCAGCAGCTTGACAGCCGGCGGCTATGGCTACACCTTC
CASSLTAGGYGYTF
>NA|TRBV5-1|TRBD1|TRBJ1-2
TGCGCCAGCAGCAGGGACAGCTATGGCTACACCTTC
CASSRDSYGYTF
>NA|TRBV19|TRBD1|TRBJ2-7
TGTGCCAGTAGTATAGAATCGGGACAGGGATACGAGCAGTACTTC
CASSIESGQGYEQYF
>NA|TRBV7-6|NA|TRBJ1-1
TGTGCCAGCAGCTACGGGATGAACACTGAAGCTTTCTTT
CASSYGMNTEAFF
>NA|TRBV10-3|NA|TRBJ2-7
TGTGCCATCAGTAGAGAGTACGAGCAGTACTTC
CAISREYEQYF
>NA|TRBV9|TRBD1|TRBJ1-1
TGTGCCAGCAGCGTAGATATATCGGACAGGAAGGAAGCTTTCTTT
CASSVDISDRKEAFF
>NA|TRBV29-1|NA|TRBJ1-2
TGCAGCGTTGTGGGGCCCCCCCATGGCTACACCTTC
CSVVGPPHGYTF
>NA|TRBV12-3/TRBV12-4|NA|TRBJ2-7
TGTGCCAGCACATTGAGAGGTGGCGAGCAGTACTTC
CASTLRGGEQYF
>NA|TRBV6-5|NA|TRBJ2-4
TGTGCCAGCAGCGAGGAGGCCAAAAACATTCAGTACTTC
CASSEEAKNIQYF
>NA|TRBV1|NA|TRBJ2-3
TGCACCAGCAGCCAGAGTCCTAGTCCCCGGGCGCAGTATTTT
CTSSQSPSPRAQYF
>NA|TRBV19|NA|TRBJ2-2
TGTGCCAGTAACCCGGGACCGAAGAACACCGGGGAGCTGTTTTTT
CASNPGPKNTGELFF
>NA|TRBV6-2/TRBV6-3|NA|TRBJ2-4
TGTGCCAGCAGTTTCATCCACCAGACTTTAGCCAAAAACATTCAGTACTTC
CASSFIHQTLAKNIQYF
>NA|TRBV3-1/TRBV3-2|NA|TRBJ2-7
TGTGCCAGCAGCCCAGGGGACCACGACGAGCAGTACTTC
CASSPGDHDEQYF
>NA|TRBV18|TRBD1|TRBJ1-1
TGTGCCAGCTCATTCCAAGGACAGGGGGTGAACACTGAAGCTTTCTTT
CASSFQGQGVNTEAFF
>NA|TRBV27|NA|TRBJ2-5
TGTGCCAGCAGTTTAGGGACGGGGGCAGACCAGTACTTC
CASSLGTGADQYF
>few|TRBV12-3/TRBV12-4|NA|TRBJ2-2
TGTGCCAGCAGTTTGCCCGGGGAGCTGTTTTTT
CASSLPGELFF
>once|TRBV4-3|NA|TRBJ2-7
TGCGCCAGCAGCCAAGTGGCCGGGGAGCCCTACGAGCAGTACTTC
CASSQVAGEPYEQYF